These T cell receptor beta chains were read from a single sample in a study of PD-1 blockade in classical Hodgkin lymphoma. This table comes from immunoSEQ multiplex PCR, and its TCRdb copy is limited to in-frame clones, with some not included. The sample contains 95,000 or so clones, around 80% of which appear only once. The sequenced sample was peripheral blood mononuclear cells (PBMCs), obtained at baseline. Receptors were obtained from a human donor with classical Hodgkin lymphoma. The CDR3 runs from the conserved cysteine through the conserved F or W. The D gene is left open where the match is weak.

D gene	V gene	J gene	CDR3 DNA	CDR3 protein
NA	TRBV6-5	TRBJ1-5	TGTGCCAGCAGTTTGAGGACAGCAAATCAGCCCCAGCATTTT	CASSLRTANQPQHF
NA	TRBV18	TRBJ2-2	TGTGCCAGCTCACCACTATTTTCTCACAGCCATGTTAACACCGGGGAGCTGTTTTTT	CASSPLFSHSHVNTGELFF
NA	TRBV5-1	TRBJ2-7	TGCGCCAGCACCCGCCCCTGGGAGCAGTACTTC	CASTRPWEQYF
TRBD2	TRBV15	TRBJ2-3	TGTGCCACCAGCAGAGATTGGGGAGGGACAGATACGCAGTATTTT	CATSRDWGGTDTQYF
NA	TRBV6-5	TRBJ2-7	TGTGCCAGCAGTTACTTTACCGGGCCTGGTGCCGAGCAGTACTTC	CASSYFTGPGAEQYF
NA	TRBV21-1	TRBJ2-3	TGTGCCAGCAGCAAAGTGAACAGGGTAGGAGATACGCAGTATTTT	CASSKVNRVGDTQYF
NA	TRBV5-8	TRBJ2-5	TGTGCCAGCAGCCTAGGGGGAAGGGGGGCGATCCAAGAGACCCAGTACTTC	CASSLGGRGAIQETQYF
NA	TRBV5-6	TRBJ2-1	TGTGCCAGCAGCCTGGGAGCAACCCGCTACAATGAGCAGTTCTTC	CASSLGATRYNEQFF
NA	TRBV5-1	TRBJ1-2	TGCGCCAGCAGCTTGGCCGTGACGAACTATGGCTACACCTTC	CASSLAVTNYGYTF
NA	TRBV2	TRBJ2-7	TGTGCCAGCAGTGACGGGAGATCGGCCTACGAGCAGTACTTC	CASSDGRSAYEQYF
TRBD1	TRBV4-1	TRBJ2-3	TGCGCCAGCAGCCACCCCGGACAGGGCACAGATACGCAGTATTTT	CASSHPGQGTDTQYF
TRBD1	TRBV5-1	TRBJ2-5	TGCGCCAGCAGCTTGTTTCGGACAGGCGTTCAAGAGACCCAGTACTTC	CASSLFRTGVQETQYF
TRBD2	TRBV6-6	TRBJ2-3	TGTGCCAGCAGCCCCAGGGGAGCGGGAGTCACAGATACGCAGTATTTT	CASSPRGAGVTDTQYF
NA	TRBV18	TRBJ2-3	TGTGCCAGCTCACGGACCGCAGGAGGCGGGGATACGCAGTATTTT	CASSRTAGGGDTQYF
NA	TRBV27	TRBJ1-3	TGTGCCAGCAGTTTATCCTCGGGCTATAGCTCTGGAAACACCATATATTTT	CASSLSSGYSSGNTIYF
NA	TRBV7-9	TRBJ1-4	TGTGCCAGCAGCCCCCCCCGGGCGGAATCGATAACGCAACTGTTTTTT	CASSPPRAESITQLFF